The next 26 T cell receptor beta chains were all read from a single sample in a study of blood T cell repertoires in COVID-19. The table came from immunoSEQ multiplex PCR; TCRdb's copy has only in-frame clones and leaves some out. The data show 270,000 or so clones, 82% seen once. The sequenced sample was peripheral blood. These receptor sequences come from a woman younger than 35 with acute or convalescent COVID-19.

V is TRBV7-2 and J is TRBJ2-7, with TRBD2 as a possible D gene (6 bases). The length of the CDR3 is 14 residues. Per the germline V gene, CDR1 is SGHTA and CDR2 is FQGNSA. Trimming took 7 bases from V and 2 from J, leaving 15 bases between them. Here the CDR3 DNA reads TGTGCCAGCAACGACCCCGGGAGAGCCTACGAGCAGTACTTC. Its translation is CASNDPGRAYEQYF.

The CDR3: CASSLLGPSLRVGLAGGGEQFF. CDR3 nucleotides: TGTGCCAGCAGTTTATTGGGACCTAGTCTACGCGTGGGACTAGCGGGAGGAGGTGAGCAGTTCTTC. The chain couples TRBV27 to TRBJ2-1; 15 bases line up with TRBD2. Germline V gene lookup returns CDR1 MNHEY and CDR2 SMNVEV (reference sequence). The CDR3 contains 22 residues. V shed 1 base and J 9 bases; nucleotides not matched to a gene: 22.

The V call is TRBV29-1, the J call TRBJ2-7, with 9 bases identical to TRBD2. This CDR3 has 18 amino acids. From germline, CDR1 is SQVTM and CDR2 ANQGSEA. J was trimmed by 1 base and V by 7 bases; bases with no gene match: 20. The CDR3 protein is CSARQGPLLREGSYEQYF. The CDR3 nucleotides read TGCAGCGCACGACAGGGCCCGCTTTTGCGGGAGGGTTCCTACGAGCAGTACTTC.

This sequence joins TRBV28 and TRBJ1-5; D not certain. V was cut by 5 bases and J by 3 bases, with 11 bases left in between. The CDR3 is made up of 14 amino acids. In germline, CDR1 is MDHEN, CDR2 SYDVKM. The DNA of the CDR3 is TGTGCCAGCAGTATAAGAACAAACAATCAGCCCCAGCATTTT. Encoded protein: CASSIRTNNQPQHF.

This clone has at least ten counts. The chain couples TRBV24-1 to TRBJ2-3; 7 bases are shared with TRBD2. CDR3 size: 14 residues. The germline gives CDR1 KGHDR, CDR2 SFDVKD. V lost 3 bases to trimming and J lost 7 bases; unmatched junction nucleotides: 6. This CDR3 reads CATSDQRDDHTQYF. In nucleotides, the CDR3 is TGTGCCACCAGTGATCAGCGGGATGACCATACGCAGTATTTT.

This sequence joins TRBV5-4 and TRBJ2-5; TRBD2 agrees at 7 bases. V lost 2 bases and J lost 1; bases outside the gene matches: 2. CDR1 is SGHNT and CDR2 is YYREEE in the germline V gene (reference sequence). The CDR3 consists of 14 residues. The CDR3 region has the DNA TGTGCCAGCAGCTTCGGGGGGTTCCAAGAGACCCAGTACTTC. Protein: CASSFGGFQETQYF.

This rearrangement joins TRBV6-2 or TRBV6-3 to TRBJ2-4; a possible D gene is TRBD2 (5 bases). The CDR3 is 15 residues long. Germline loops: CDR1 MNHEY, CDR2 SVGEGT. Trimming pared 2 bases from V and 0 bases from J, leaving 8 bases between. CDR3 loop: CASSYRGLAKNIQYF. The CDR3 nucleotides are TGTGCCAGCAGTTACCGTGGACTAGCCAAAAACATTCAGTACTTC.

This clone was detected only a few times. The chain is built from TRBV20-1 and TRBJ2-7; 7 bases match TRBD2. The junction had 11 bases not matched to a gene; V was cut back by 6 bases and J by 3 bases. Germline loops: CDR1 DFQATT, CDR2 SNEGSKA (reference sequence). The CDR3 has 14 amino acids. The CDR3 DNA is TGCAGTGCCAGTCAGGGCGGGGGAATCTACGAGCAGTACTTC. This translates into CSASQGGGIYEQYF.

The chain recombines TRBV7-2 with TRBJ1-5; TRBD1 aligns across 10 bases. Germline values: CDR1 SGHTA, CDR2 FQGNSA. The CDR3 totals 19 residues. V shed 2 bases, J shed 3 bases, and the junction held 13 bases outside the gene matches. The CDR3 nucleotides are TGTGCCAGCAGCTTATTTGGAGCCTCCGGGACAGGGGTCAATCAGCCCCAGCATTTT. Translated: CASSLFGASGTGVNQPQHF.

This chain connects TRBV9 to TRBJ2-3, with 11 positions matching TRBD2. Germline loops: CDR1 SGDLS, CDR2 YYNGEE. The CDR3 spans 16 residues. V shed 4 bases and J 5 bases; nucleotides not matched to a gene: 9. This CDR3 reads CASSPIAGGPGDTQYF. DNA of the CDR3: TGTGCCAGCAGCCCCATAGCGGGAGGGCCAGGAGATACGCAGTATTTT.

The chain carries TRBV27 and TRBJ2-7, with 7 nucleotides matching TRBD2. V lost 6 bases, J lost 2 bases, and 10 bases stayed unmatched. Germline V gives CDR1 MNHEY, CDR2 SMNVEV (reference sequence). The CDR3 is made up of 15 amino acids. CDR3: CASSKSGTMAYEQYF. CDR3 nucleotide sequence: TGTGCCAGCAGCAAATCCGGGACTATGGCCTACGAGCAGTACTTC.

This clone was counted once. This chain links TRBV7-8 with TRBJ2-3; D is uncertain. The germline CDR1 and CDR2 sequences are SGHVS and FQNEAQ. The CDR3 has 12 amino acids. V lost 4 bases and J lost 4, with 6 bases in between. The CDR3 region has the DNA TGTGCCAGCAGCTCAGAACCAGATACGCAGTATTTT. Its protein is CASSSEPDTQYF.

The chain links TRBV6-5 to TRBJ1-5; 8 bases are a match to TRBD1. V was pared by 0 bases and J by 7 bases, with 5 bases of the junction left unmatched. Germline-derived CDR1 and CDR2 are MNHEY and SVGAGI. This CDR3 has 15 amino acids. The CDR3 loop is CASSYSQGDGQPQHF. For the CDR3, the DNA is TGTGCCAGCAGTTACTCACAGGGGGATGGCCAGCCCCAGCATTTT.

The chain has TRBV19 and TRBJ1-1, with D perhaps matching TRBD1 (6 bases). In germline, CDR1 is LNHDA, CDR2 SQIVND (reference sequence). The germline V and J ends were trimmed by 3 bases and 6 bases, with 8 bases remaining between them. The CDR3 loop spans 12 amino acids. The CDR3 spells CASSIRGPEAFF. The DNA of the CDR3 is TGTGCCAGTAGTATCAGGGGTCCTGAAGCTTTCTTT.

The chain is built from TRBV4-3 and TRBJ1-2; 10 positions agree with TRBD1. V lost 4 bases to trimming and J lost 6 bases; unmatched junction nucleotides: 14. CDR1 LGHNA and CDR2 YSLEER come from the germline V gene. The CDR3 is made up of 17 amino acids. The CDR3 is CASSRAPGQGLYDGYTF. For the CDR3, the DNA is TGCGCCAGCAGCCGAGCACCGGGACAGGGGCTTTATGATGGCTACACCTTC.

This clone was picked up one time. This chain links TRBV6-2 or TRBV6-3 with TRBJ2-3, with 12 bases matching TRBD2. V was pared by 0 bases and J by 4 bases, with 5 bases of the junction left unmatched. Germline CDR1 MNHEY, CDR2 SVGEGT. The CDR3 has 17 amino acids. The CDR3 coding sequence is TGTGCCAGCAGTTACTCCGGGCTAGCGGGAGGGGCAGATACGCAGTATTTT. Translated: CASSYSGLAGGADTQYF.

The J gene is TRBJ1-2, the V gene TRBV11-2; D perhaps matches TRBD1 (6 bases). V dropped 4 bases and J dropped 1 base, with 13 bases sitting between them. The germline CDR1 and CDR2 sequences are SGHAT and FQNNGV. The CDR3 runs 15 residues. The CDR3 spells CASSSTDSFNYGYTF. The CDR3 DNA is TGTGCCAGCAGCTCAACGGACAGTTTTAACTATGGCTACACCTTC.

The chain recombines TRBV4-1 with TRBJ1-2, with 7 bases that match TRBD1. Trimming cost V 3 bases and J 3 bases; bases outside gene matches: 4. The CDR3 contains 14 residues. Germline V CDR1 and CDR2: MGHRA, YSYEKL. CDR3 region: CASSQGTAYYGYTF. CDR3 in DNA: TGCGCCAGCAGCCAGGGGACAGCTTACTATGGCTACACCTTC.

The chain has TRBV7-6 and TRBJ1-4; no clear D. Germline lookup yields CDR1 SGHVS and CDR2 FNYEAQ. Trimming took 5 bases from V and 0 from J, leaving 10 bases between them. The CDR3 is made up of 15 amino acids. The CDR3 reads CASSHYSATNEKLFF. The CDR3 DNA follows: TGTGCCAGCAGCCATTACAGTGCAACTAATGAAAAACTGTTTTTT. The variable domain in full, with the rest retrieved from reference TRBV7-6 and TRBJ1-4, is GAGVSQSPRYKVTKRGQDVALRCDPISGHVSLYWYRQALGQGPEFLTYFNYEAQQDKSGLPNDRFSAERPEGSISTLTIQRTEQRDSAMYRCASSHYSATNEKLFFGSGTQLSVL.

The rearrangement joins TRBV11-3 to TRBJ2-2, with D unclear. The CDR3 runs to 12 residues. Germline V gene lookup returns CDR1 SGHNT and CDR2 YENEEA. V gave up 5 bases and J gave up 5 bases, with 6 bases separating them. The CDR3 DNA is TGTGCCAGCAGCCAGTGGACCGGGGAGCTGTTTTTT. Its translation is CASSQWTGELFF.

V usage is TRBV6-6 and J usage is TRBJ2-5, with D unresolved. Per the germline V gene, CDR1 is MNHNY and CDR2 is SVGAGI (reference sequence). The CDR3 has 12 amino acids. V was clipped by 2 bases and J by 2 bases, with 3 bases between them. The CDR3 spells CASSYPQETQYF. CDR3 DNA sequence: TGTGCCAGCAGTTACCCACAAGAGACCCAGTACTTC.

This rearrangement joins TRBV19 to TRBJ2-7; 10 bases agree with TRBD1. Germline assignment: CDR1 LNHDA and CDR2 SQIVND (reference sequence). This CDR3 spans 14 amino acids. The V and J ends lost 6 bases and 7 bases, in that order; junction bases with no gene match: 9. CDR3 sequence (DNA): TGTGCCAGTAGGCCCGGGACAGGGGTTGGGGAGCAGTACTTC. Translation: CASRPGTGVGEQYF.

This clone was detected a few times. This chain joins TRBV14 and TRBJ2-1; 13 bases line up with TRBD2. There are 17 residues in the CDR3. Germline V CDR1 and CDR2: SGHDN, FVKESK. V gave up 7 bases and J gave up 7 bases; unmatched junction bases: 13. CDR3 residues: CASKKRQGLAGDNEQFF. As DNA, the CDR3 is TGTGCCAGCAAGAAACGGCAAGGACTAGCGGGAGATAATGAGCAGTTCTTC.

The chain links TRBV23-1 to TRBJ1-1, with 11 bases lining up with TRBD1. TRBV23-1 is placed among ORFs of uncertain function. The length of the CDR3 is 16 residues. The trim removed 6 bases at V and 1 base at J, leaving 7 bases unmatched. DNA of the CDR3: TGCGCCAGCAGACCACCCGGACAGGGGGCGAACACTGAAGCTTTCTTT. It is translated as CASRPPGQGANTEAFF.

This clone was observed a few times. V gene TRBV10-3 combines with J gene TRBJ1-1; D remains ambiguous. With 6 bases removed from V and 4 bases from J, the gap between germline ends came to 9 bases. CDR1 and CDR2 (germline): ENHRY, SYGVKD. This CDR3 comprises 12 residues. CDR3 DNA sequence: TGTGCCATCAGGGAAGGGAGCACTGAAGCTTTCTTT. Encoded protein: CAIREGSTEAFF.

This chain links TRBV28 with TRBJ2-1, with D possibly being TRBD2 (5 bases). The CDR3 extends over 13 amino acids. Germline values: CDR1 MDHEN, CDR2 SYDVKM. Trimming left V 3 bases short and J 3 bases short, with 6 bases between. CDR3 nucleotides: TGTGCCAGCAGTTTCGGGGACTACAATGAGCAGTTCTTC. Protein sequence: CASSFGDYNEQFF.